This T cell receptor (beta chain) was profiled in a study of blood T cells in healthy people across ages. Study-wide background: About one barcoded beta molecule per two T cells came from capture by template switching. Whole-study results and caveats: The unknown donor CMV status may have confounded expanded clonotype changes. Estimates drawn from one million T cells were deemed to understate diversity.

Then a second PCR, running roughly 6 to 11 cycles, was carried out with a sample-barcoded 5' primer and a J-beta primer mix. MiXCR, run by TCRdb on the 5' RACE reads, gives a single entry per CDR3 protein. The sample holds around 820,000 distinct CDR3 sequences; around a quarter are singletons and the top ten take under 4.5%. This clonotype was counted a few times. The antigen remains unidentified. Germline lookup yields CDR1 SGHAT and CDR2 FQNNGV. Deletions cut 2 bases from V and 0 bases from J, with 17 bases between. The CDR3 contains 18 residues. These data were also filed under a second study, of T cells of mothers and their children. According to that study: The study found slightly higher but non-significant overlap in related versus unrelated mother-child pairs.

This receptor was obtained from a boy aged 5-17 years in good health. The V and J genes are TRBV11-2 and TRBJ2-1; D is undetermined. Sequencing was done on a sample of blood. The CDR3 reads CASSLRFIPQSSYNEQFF. CDR3 in DNA: TGTGCCAGCAGCTTAAGGTTTATTCCGCAGAGCTCCTACAATGAGCAGTTCTTC. The variable domain in full, with the rest retrieved from reference TRBV11-2 and TRBJ2-1, is EAGVAQSPRYKIIEKRQSVAFWCNPISGHATLYWYQQILGQGPKLLIQFQNNGVVDDSQLPKDRFSAERLKGVDSTLKIQPAKLEDSAVYLCASSLRFIPQSSYNEQFFGPGTRLTVL.